This TCR beta chain was captured in a study of radiation and T cells in renal cell carcinoma (dated by TCRdb to the early 2020s). At the level of the whole study: A total of around 50 samples underwent TCR beta sequencing, made up of roughly 26 tumors and some 27 peripheral blood samples. The final blood draw was performed at 4 weeks after radiation, at the same time as nephrectomy. Across all 50 or so samples, approximately 4,000,000 unique CDR3 nucleotide sequences, encoding 2.5 million to 3 million unique CDR3 amino acid sequences, were identified. General conclusions and limits of the study: Because pretreatment tumor biopsies were not available, the baseline intratumoral presence of clonotypes could not be determined. Changes in the blood repertoire were not tracked past 4 weeks after treatment. In blood, the top tumor clonotypes increased from baseline to 2 weeks after radiation and then shrank by 4 weeks, which suggests a temporary expansion of tumor-resident clones. With a single-armed trial design, the study had no way to address how radiation dose or scheduling affects the TCR repertoire.

The intended sense of this specimen's time point label: blood 4 weeks post-SBRT, at nephrectomy. This sample's treatment or condition label indicates: 15 Gy SBRT to primary tumor, nephrectomy 4 weeks later. The samples were drawn from a clinical trial, where primary renal cell carcinomas were treated with 15 Gy of stereotactic body radiation therapy and then removed by nephrectomy 4 weeks afterward. Serial peripheral blood from radiation-treated patients was sampled at baseline, 2 weeks and 4 weeks after SBRT to track tumor-enriched clonotypes. Every patient had renal cell carcinoma of clear cell pathology. The QIAamp DNA Blood Mini Kit (Qiagen) was used to prepare genomic DNA for TCR sequencing. The analyses included only samples that passed all quality control checks. As concerns this clone: Its antigen is not yet known. No much larger clone exists at a distance of one base, and base qualities are not known.

CDR3 length: 13 amino acids, cysteine to phenylalanine. Only the CDR3 DNA stays, 39 bases, in frame from base 1. CDR1 and CDR2, per the germline V gene, are SGHRS and YFSETQ. The germline ends are 12 bases apart after V is trimmed by 5 bases and J by 7 bases. TCR beta libraries were generated from genomic DNA with the immunoSEQ kit, following the manufacturer's recommendations. To prepare the libraries, a first multiplex PCR with proprietary primers was run, followed by a second PCR that added unique barcodes, and a bead cleanup was done after each round. A kit-provided positive control reaction and a negative control reaction were included in every sample batch. The final libraries were assessed on an Agilent 4200 TapeStation D1000 ScreenTape, pooled by volume, and quantified by qPCR. Sequencing was performed on an Illumina NextSeq500 using a MidOutput 150-cycle cartridge, with 156 Read1 cycles, 15 Index1 cycles, and the kit custom primers. The pooled library was loaded at 1.0 pM, and about 21% PhiX control was spiked in. In the paper's pipeline: The vendor-processed data were analyzed in R, and a clonotype was defined as all T cells that share the same CDR3 nucleotide sequence. For clone abundance analyses, frequencies were normalized to the 10,000 most abundant clones in each sample. Before analysis, public T cell clones were removed, and these numbered fewer than six per sample on average. Tumor-enriched clonotypes and baseline blood-enriched clonotypes were defined as those with an abundance difference of at least 32-fold between compartments. Clonotypes expanded or contracted between blood time points were identified with a beta-binomial differential abundance model. Tumor-blood repertoire similarity was measured with the Baroni-Urbani and Buser coefficient, and groups were compared using two-tailed Wilcoxon tests in R. This is the immuneACCESS table as TCRdb keeps it, with only in-frame sequences that have V and J called. A part of the clones is gone; compared with another copy, unresolved V genes explain less than half, and the rest is unexplained. V and J calls and clone size are copied from that table; D and trimming were computed from the DNA. The sample table contains 120,000 to 150,000 clones; only one count was recorded for approximately 86% of them. Less than 20% of the sample is in the top ten clones.

The rearrangement combines TRBV5-1 with TRBJ1-4; there is no confident call for the D gene. The specimen comprised blood, sampled from a patient whose treatment included radiotherapy and nephrectomy. The origin of this receptor is a woman aged 45-60 years with renal cell carcinoma. The sequenced DNA: TGCGCCAGCAGTGATTTCCCGACTGAAAAACTGTTTTTT. Translation gives CASSDFPTEKLFF.